By sample fraction, the clone carrying this T cell receptor (beta chain) is medium-sized. Its antigen remains unidentified. Regarding the study as a whole: Whole repertoires were not studied in the larger cohort, only one V-J beta rearrangement.

Memory CD4+ T cells were sorted as CD4+CD45RO+CD25- cells. Semi-nested PCR with Nested Universal Primer A followed constant-region reverse priming of full-length variable regions. Each CDR3 protein is one row after TCRdb ran MiXCR on the 5' RACE reads. This sample has roughly 5,300 distinct CDR3 sequences, with roughly 38% found just once. Germline V gene data show CDR1 as KGHSH and CDR2 as LQKENI. V was pared by 2 bases and J by 4 bases, with 8 bases between. CDR3 size: 13 residues. The chain has TRBV18 and TRBJ1-2; no clear D gene. Sequenced sample: memory CD4+ T cells sorted from blood. The sample's subset: memory CD4+ T cells, CD4+CD45RO+CD25-. The TCR comes from a female donor with breast cancer. The CDR3 sequence is CASSPDTTYGYTF. The CDR3 nucleotides read TGTGCCAGCTCACCAGACACGACCTATGGCTACACCTTC.